The next 16 T cell receptor beta chains were all read from a single sample in a study of control samples from healthy donors and cancer patients (dated by TCRdb to about 2020). Library prep was done by the immunoSEQ multiplex PCR assay. TCRdb's version of the immuneACCESS table is confined to in-frame rearrangements and falls short of the full clone set. An unresolved V gene accounts for under half of the shortfall where checked; the remainder is of unknown origin. Across this sample there are 70,000 or so clones, with approximately 84% seen only once. Approximately 30% of the sample comes from the top ten. Material: blood. The receptors come from a man aged 50 to 59 in good health.

The chain recombines TRBV4-2 with TRBJ2-7, with 9 positions matching TRBD2. The CDR3 extends over 16 amino acids. Germline lookup yields CDR1 LGHNA and CDR2 YNFKEQ. After removal of 1 base from V and 6 bases from J, the junction contained 10 bases not matched to a gene. CDR3 amino acids: CASSQVVPSGNFEQYF. In nucleotides, the CDR3 is TGTGCCAGCAGCCAAGTCGTACCTAGCGGGAATTTCGAGCAGTACTTC.

The V and J genes are TRBV7-2 and TRBJ2-3; 11 nucleotides line up with TRBD2. CDR3 length equals 17 residues. The V segment lost 1 base and the J segment 2 bases; nucleotides outside the gene matches: 5. Germline V gene sequence: CDR1 SGHTA, CDR2 FQGNSA. The CDR3: CASSLDQTSGVTDTQYF. The DNA of the CDR3 is TGTGCCAGCAGCTTAGATCAGACTAGCGGGGTCACAGATACGCAGTATTTT.

The J gene is TRBJ2-5, the V gene TRBV7-2, with 8 positions matching TRBD1. V lost 2 bases, J lost 3 bases, and 11 bases stayed unmatched. Germline V gives CDR1 SGHTA, CDR2 FQGNSA. This CDR3 is 17 amino acids long. DNA of the CDR3: TGTGCCAGCAGCTTATCGGACAGGGCGTGGGGAGAAGAGACCCAGTACTTC. Translating it yields CASSLSDRAWGEETQYF. The variable domain in full, with the rest retrieved from reference TRBV7-2 and TRBJ2-5, is GAGVSQSPSNKVTEKGKDVELRCDPISGHTALYWYRQSLGQGLEFLIYFQGNSAPDKSGLPSDRFSAERTGGSVSTLTIQRTQQEDSAVYLCASSLSDRAWGEETQYFGPGTRLLVL.

This rearrangement joins TRBV30 to TRBJ2-5; D unresolved. The V gene's germline CDR1 is GTSNPN and CDR2 SVGIG (reference sequence). V lost 4 bases, J lost 3 bases, and 6 bases lay in between. The CDR3 extends over 11 amino acids. CDR3 sequence reads: CAWIREETQYF. The CDR3 nucleotides read TGTGCCTGGATCCGGGAAGAGACCCAGTACTTC.

The chain recombines TRBV6-5 with TRBJ2-7; D is unresolved. V lost 7 bases to trimming and J lost 4 bases, with 17 bases between them. The CDR3 is 14 residues long. CDR1 is MNHEY, CDR2 SVGAGI, per germline. As DNA, the CDR3 is TGTGCCAGCACCCCCCTTGGCGGAGCATACGAGCAGTACTTC. Its translation is CASTPLGGAYEQYF.

The chain links TRBV9 to TRBJ1-4; tentative D call: TRBD1 (5 bases). The germline CDR1 and CDR2 sequences are SGDLS and YYNGEE. The CDR3 runs to 15 residues. V was clipped by 3 bases and J by 6 bases, with 15 bases between them. This chain's CDR3 is CASSGAGQPDEKLFF. CDR3 DNA: TGTGCCAGCAGCGGGGCGGGGCAACCAGATGAAAAACTGTTTTTT.

This chain uses TRBV28 with TRBJ1-6; no clear D gene. With 5 bases removed from V and 6 bases from J, the gap between germline ends came to 5 bases. The CDR3 has 12 amino acids. Germline V lookup: CDR1 MDHEN, CDR2 SYDVKM. The DNA for the CDR3 is TGTGCCAGCAGTCATGCTAATTCACCCCTCCACTTT. Protein sequence: CASSHANSPLHF. Based on the CDR3 plus reference TRBV28 and TRBJ1-6, the full variable domain is DVKVTQSSRYLVKRTGEKVFLECVQDMDHENMFWYRQDPGLGLRLIYFSYDVKMKEKGDIPEGYSVSREKKERFSLILESASTNQTSMYLCASSHANSPLHFGNGTRLTVT.

The CDR3 region has the DNA TGTGCCAGTAGTATAGTCCGAGGGGAAAAACTGTTTTTT. It specifies CASSIVRGEKLFF. The V call is TRBV19, the J call TRBJ1-4; D unresolved. Germline CDR1 LNHDA, CDR2 SQIVND (reference sequence). The germline V and J ends were trimmed by 1 base and 8 bases, with 8 bases remaining between them. The CDR3 covers 13 residues.

V usage is TRBV5-1 and J usage is TRBJ2-4; weak D call: TRBD2 (6 bases). This CDR3 spans 14 amino acids. Germline CDR1 SGHRS, CDR2 YFSETQ. Trimming removed 0 bases from V and 11 bases from J, with 15 bases in between. The CDR3 DNA reads as TGCGCCAGCAGCTTGGCGGGGGACCGAAGCTTTCAGTACTTC. Its protein is CASSLAGDRSFQYF.

The rearrangement uses TRBV9 and TRBJ2-3; D is unclear. The V end lost 3 bases, the J end lost 4 bases, and 15 bases lay between the germline ends. The CDR3 spans 15 residues. Germline loops: CDR1 SGDLS, CDR2 YYNGEE. The CDR3 region has the DNA TGTGCCAGCAGCGAGGTCGGAGTAGGCCCAGATACGCAGTATTTT. It encodes CASSEVGVGPDTQYF. Variable domain in full (rest from reference TRBV9 and TRBJ2-3): DSGVTQTPKHLITATGQRVTLRCSPRSGDLSVYWYQQSLDQGLQFLIQYYNGEERAKGNILERFSAQQFPDLHSELNLSSLELGDSALYFCASSEVGVGPDTQYFGPGTRLTVL.

The chain links TRBV5-1 to TRBJ1-2; D gene ambiguous. The V and J ends lost 0 bases and 8 bases respectively, with 11 bases between them. This CDR3 comprises 13 residues. In germline, CDR1 is SGHRS, CDR2 YFSETQ. CDR3 residues: CASSLATGIGYTF. CDR3 in DNA: TGCGCCAGCAGCTTGGCCACGGGGATCGGCTACACCTTC.

The chain recombines TRBV11-2 with TRBJ2-7; D unresolved. Trimming pared 1 base from V and 6 bases from J, leaving 16 bases between. CDR3 length: 15 residues. Germline V gene sequence: CDR1 SGHAT, CDR2 FQNNGV. The DNA of the CDR3 is TGTGCCAGCAGCTTAGGAATGGCTAAAGTAGGCGAGCAGTACTTC. This codes for CASSLGMAKVGEQYF.

This sequence joins TRBV5-5 and TRBJ1-1; D remains ambiguous. The CDR3 totals 18 residues. Trimming stripped 0 bases from V and 0 bases from J, with 18 bases between. The germline V gene encodes CDR1 SGHKS and CDR2 YYEKEE (reference sequence). The CDR3 protein is CASSLEEPSQFLNTEAFF. In nucleotides, the CDR3 is TGTGCCAGCAGCTTGGAGGAGCCGAGCCAGTTTTTGAACACTGAAGCTTTCTTT.

The rearrangement links TRBV6-2 or TRBV6-3 to TRBJ2-7; 15 nucleotides match TRBD2. Germline CDR1 MNHEY, CDR2 SVGEGT. The trim removed 2 bases at V and 4 bases at J, leaving 15 bases unmatched. The CDR3 sequence is 20 residues long. The CDR3 here is CASSYGYMGTSGGFKYEQYF. CDR3 DNA: TGTGCCAGCAGTTACGGATACATGGGGACTAGCGGGGGGTTTAAGTACGAGCAGTACTTC.

The V gene is TRBV3-1 (or the pseudogene TRBV3-2), the J gene TRBJ1-1; D remains unclear. Germline V CDR1 and CDR2: LGHDT, YNNKEL (reference sequence). Trimming shortened V by 1 base and J by 0 bases, and 9 bases separated the two germline ends. The CDR3 covers 15 residues. CDR3 DNA sequence: TGTGCCAGCAGCCAAGCCGTGGGGATGAACACTGAAGCTTTCTTT. As protein: CASSQAVGMNTEAFF.

This clone has more than one count but fewer than ten. V and J are TRBV3-1 (or the pseudogene TRBV3-2) and TRBJ1-3; D is unresolved. Germline CDR1 and CDR2: LGHDT and YNNKEL (reference sequence). The CDR3 is 13 residues long. V shed 5 bases and J shed 0 bases, with 5 bases lying between them. The CDR3 sequence: CASSSNSGNTIYF. CDR3 DNA: TGTGCCAGCAGCTCCAACTCTGGAAACACCATATATTTT.